This TCR beta chain was identified during a study of blood T cell repertoires in COVID-19 (TCRdb year 2020). The study in broad terms: The collaborator samples originated in the United States, Italy and Spain and spanned the acute and convalescent phases of COVID-19. The prospective study material was composed of cDNA or gDNA derived from T cells, B-cell-depleted T cells, or PBMCs. Subjects who had been exposed to COVID-19, were actively infected with it, or had recovered from it provided the deeply sampled blood TCRbeta repertoires that made up the dataset. The repertoires were released in a freely available public database intended as a resource for research on the immune response to SARS-CoV-2. Samples were obtained from the ongoing ImmuneRACE study (first 160 participants) and from 1,254 subjects provided by 6 global collaborators. The sample metadata nearly always contained a de-identified subject ID, COVID-19 status, age in years and sex. Where available, HLA class I and class II types were taken from metadata supplied by the sample provider and were not determined by assay-based typing.

Participants in the prospective study were aged 18 to 89 years, lived in under 30 United States geographic areas, and enrolled through a virtual design. Cohort assignment in the prospective study relied on participant-reported clinical history from a screening survey and a study questionnaire. For ImmuneRACE Cohort 3, a participant was defined as recovered based on two consecutive negative NP/OP PCR tests, clearance by a healthcare professional, or resolution of symptoms. In the prospective study, whole blood, serum and a nasopharyngeal or oropharyngeal swab were collected from each participant by mobile phlebotomists. Over a roughly 2-month period, participants in the prospective study had the option of providing additional blood draws and questionnaires. Before DNA extraction, prospective study blood samples were shipped either frozen or at room temperature. This clone was detected only once. It lacks a known antigen. Base qualities are not recorded, but no much larger clone differs from it by a single base.

The immunoSEQ Assay, a bias-controlled multiplex PCR, was used to amplify TCRbeta CDR3 regions from genomic DNA. As for the authors' bioinformatics: The number of nucleated cells in each sample was estimated from the amplification of reference gene primers within the assay. Sequence reads were collapsed and filtered to measure the absolute abundance of every unique TCRbeta CDR3 rearrangement. Productive Simpson clonality was computed per sample as the square root of Simpson's diversity index over productive rearrangements. The source is immuneACCESS, and TCRdb retained only in-frame sequences with V and J called. Part of the clones is not carried over; for the studies checked, unresolved V genes explain less than half of this, and the remainder is unexplained. From that table come the V and J calls and clone size; the DNA was used to work out D and trimming. The sample yields approximately 400,000 clones; around 90% were counted once. The ten largest clones capture 0.9% to 1.5% of the sample.

Summary of the overall study and its limitations: The quantity of clinical and demographic metadata differed by source and by participant and was supplied without curation.

The CDR3, from cysteine to phenylalanine, totals 16 residues. Only the CDR3 DNA stays, 48 bases, in frame from base 1. In the germline V gene (reference sequence), CDR1 corresponds to WNHNN and CDR2 to SYGVQD. V trim: 1 base; J trim: 0 bases; unmatched bases: 2. This clonotype was sampled from a young woman who had recovered from COVID-19. Sequenced: PBMCs or T cells enriched from blood (not recorded which). This chain joins TRBV10-1 to TRBJ2-1, and 8 junctional nucleotides match TRBD2. The sequenced DNA: TGCGCCAGCAGTGAGTTAGCGGGACCCTCCTACAATGAGCAGTTCTTC. It translates as CASSELAGPSYNEQFF.